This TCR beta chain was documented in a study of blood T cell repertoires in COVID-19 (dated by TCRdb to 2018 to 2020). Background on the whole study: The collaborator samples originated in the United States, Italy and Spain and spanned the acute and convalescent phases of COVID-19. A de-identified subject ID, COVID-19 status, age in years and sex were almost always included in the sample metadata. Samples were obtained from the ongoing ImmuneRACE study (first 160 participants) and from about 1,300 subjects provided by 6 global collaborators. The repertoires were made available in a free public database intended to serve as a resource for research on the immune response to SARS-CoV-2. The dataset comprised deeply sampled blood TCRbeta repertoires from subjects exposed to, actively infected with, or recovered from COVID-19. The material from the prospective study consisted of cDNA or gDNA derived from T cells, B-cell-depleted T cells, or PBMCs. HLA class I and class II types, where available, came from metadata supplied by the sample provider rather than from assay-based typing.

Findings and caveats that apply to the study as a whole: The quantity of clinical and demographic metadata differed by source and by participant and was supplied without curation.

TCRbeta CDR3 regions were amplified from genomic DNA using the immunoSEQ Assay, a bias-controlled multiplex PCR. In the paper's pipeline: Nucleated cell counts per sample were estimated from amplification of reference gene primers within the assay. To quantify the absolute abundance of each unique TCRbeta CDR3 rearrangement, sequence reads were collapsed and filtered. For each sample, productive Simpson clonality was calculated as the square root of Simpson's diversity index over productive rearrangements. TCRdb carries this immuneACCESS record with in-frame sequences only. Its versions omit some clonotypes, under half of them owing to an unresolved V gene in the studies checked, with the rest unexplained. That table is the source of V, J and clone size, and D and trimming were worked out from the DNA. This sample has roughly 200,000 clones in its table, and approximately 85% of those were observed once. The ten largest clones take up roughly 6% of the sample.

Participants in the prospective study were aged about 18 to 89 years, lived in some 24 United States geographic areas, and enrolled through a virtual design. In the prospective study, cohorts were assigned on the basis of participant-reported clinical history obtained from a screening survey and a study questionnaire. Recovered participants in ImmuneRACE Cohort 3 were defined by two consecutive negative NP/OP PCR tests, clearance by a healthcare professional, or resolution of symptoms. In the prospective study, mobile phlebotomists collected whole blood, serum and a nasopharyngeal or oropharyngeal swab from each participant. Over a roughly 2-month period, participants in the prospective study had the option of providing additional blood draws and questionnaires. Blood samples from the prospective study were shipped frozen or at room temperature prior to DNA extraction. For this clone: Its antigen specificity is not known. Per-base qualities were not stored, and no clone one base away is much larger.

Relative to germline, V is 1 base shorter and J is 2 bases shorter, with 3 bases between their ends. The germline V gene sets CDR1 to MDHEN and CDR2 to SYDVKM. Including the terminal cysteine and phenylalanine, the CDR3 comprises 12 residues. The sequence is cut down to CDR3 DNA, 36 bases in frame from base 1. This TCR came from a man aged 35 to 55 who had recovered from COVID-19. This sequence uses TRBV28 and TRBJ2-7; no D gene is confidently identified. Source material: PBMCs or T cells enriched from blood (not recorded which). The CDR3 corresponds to CASSLFTYEQYF. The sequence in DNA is TGTGCCAGCAGTTTATTCACCTACGAGCAGTACTTC.